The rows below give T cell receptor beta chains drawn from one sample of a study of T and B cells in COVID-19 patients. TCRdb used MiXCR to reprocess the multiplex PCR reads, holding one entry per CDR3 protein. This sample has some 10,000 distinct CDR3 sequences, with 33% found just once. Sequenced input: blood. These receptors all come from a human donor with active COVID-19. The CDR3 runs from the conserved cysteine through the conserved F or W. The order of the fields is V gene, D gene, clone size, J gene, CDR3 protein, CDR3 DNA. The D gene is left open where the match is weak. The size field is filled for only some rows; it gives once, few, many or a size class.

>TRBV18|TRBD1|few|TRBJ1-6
CASSPPGTGNNSPLHF
TGTGCCAGCTCACCCCCCGGGACAGGGAATAATTCACCCCTCCACTTT
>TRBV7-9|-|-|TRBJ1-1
CASSWKNTEAFF
TGTGCCAGCAGTTGGAAGAACACTGAAGCTTTCTTT
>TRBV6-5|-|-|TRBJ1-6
CASSPVTGRLTSPLHF
TGTGCCAGCAGCCCCGTAACCGGGCGGTTAACTTCACCCCTCCACTTT
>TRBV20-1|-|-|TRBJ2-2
CSAPVGYTGELFF
TGCAGTGCTCCGGTAGGCTACACCGGGGAGCTGTTTTTT
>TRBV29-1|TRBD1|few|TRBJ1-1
CSVSPGQGAGTEAFF
TGCAGCGTTTCACCGGGACAGGGGGCGGGCACTGAAGCTTTCTTT
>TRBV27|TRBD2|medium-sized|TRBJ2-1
CATLPAGDYNEQFF
TGTGCCACCCTCCCCGCGGGGGATTACAATGAGCAGTTCTTC
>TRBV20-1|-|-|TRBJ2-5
CSATAFGTQYF
TGCAGTGCTACAGCCTTCGGGACCCAGTACTTC
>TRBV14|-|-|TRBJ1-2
CASSQGYGYTF
TGTGCCAGCAGCCAAGGCTATGGCTACACCTTC
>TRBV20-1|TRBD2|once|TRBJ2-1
CSARGLAGGSYNEQFF
TGCAGTGCTAGGGGACTAGCGGGGGGCTCCTACAATGAGCAGTTCTTC
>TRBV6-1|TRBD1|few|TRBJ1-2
CASSYSGRGRGYGYTF
TGTGCCAGCAGTTACTCCGGCAGGGGGCGCGGCTATGGCTACACCTTC
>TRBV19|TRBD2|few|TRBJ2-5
CASSIGTSVQETQYF
TGTGCCAGTAGTATAGGGACTAGCGTTCAAGAGACCCAGTACTTC
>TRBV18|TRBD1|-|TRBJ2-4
CASSPFRQGVNTKNIKYF
TGTGCCAGCTCACCCTTTAGACAGGGGGTTAACACCAAAAACATTAAGTACTTC
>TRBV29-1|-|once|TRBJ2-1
CSAGEGGVINEQFF
TGCAGCGCTGGAGAGGGGGGGGTCATCAATGAGCAGTTCTTC
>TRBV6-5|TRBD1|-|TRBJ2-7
CASSYPFGRTGSSYEQYF
TGTGCCAGCAGTTACCCATTCGGCAGGACAGGGAGCTCCTACGAGCAGTACTTC
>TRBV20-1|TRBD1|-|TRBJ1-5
CSARDHRGNQPQHF
TGCAGTGCTAGAGATCACAGGGGGAATCAGCCCCAGCATTTT
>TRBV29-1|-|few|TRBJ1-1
CSVEYKGTEAFF
TGCAGCGTTGAATATAAGGGTACTGAAGCTTTCTTT
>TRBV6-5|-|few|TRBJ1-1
CACYPAPNTEAFF
TGTGCCTGCTATCCGGCGCCGAACACTGAAGCTTTCTTT
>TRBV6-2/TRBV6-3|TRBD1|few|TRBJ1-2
CASSDPGTGASVSGYTF
TGTGCCAGCAGTGACCCCGGGACAGGGGCATCGGTGAGCGGCTACACCTTC
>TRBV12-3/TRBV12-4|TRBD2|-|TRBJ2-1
CASSNKGLEGGEQFF
TGTGCCAGCAGTAACAAGGGACTAGAGGGGGGAGAGCAGTTCTTC
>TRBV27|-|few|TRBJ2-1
CASSPQGMGGFRDEQFF
TGTGCCAGCAGTCCCCAGGGGATGGGGGGCTTTAGGGATGAGCAGTTCTTC
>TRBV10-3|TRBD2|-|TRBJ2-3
CAIRDPGLAGGGFTDTQYF
TGTGCCATCAGGGACCCTGGACTAGCGGGAGGCGGTTTCACAGATACGCAGTATTTT
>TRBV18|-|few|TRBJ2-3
CASSPAGTDTQYF
TGTGCCAGCTCACCCGCAGGTACAGATACGCAGTATTTT
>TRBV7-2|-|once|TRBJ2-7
CASSLARDYEQYF
TGTGCCAGCAGCTTAGCTAGGGACTACGAGCAGTACTTC
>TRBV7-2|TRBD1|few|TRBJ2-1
CASSAAGTGFNEQFF
TGTGCCAGCAGCGCGGCCGGGACAGGCTTCAATGAGCAGTTCTTC
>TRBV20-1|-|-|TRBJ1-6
CSARSHRGRDSPLHF
TGCAGTGCTAGATCTCATAGGGGAAGGGATTCACCCCTCCACTTT
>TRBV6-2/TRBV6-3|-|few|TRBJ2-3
CASSYSASPDTQYF
TGTGCCAGCAGTTACTCGGCTAGTCCAGATACGCAGTATTTT
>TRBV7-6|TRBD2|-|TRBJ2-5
CASSLSASGGVNQETQYF
TGTGCCAGCAGCTTAAGCGCTAGCGGGGGGGTAAACCAAGAGACCCAGTACTTC
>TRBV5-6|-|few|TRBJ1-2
CASSLWTDYGYTF
TGTGCCAGCAGCCTATGGACGGACTATGGCTACACCTTC
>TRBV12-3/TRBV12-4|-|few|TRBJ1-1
CASSLAPGATEAFF
TGTGCCAGCAGTTTAGCCCCAGGGGCCACTGAAGCTTTCTTT
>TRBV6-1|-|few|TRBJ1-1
CASSDLIEAFF
TGTGCCAGCAGTGATCTGATAGAAGCTTTCTTT
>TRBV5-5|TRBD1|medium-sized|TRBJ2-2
CASSLAGGIGELFF
TGTGCCAGCAGCTTGGCAGGGGGCATCGGGGAGCTGTTTTTT
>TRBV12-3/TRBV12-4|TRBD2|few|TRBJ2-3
CASRSGGAGADTQYF
TGTGCCAGCAGGAGCGGGGGGGCGGGCGCAGATACGCAGTATTTT
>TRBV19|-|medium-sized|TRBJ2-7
CASSPMGGSYEQYF
TGTGCCAGTAGCCCTATGGGTGGGTCCTACGAGCAGTACTTC
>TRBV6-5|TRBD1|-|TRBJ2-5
CASRLDRGGYQETQYF
TGTGCCAGCAGATTGGACAGGGGAGGCTACCAAGAGACCCAGTACTTC
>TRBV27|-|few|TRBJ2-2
CASSLSGIGELFF
TGTGCCAGCAGTTTATCCGGGATCGGGGAGCTGTTTTTT
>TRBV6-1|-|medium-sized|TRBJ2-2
CASSEGSTGELFF
TGTGCCAGCAGTGAAGGGAGTACCGGGGAGCTGTTTTTT
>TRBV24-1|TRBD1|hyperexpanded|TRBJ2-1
CATSDPGTGGHNEQFF
TGTGCCACCAGTGACCCTGGGACAGGCGGACACAATGAGCAGTTCTTC
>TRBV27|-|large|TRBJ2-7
CASSLRQEAYYEQYF
TGTGCCAGCAGTTTGCGACAGGAAGCTTACTACGAGCAGTACTTC
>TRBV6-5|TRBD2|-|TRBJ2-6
CASSPGGAGSGANVLTF
TGTGCCAGCAGCCCGGGGGGGGCAGGATCTGGGGCCAACGTCCTGACTTTC
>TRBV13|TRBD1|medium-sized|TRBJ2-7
CASSLEGDSSYEQYF
TGTGCCAGCAGCTTAGAAGGGGACAGCTCCTACGAGCAGTACTTC
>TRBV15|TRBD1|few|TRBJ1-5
CATSRYTGAGNQPQHF
TGTGCCACCAGCAGATATACAGGGGCAGGCAATCAGCCCCAGCATTTT
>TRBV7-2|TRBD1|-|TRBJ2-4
CASRGTGPGGGNIQYF
TGTGCCAGCAGGGGGACAGGGCCTGGTGGTGGGAACATTCAGTACTTC
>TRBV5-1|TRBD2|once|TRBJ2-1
CASSFRSGGDNEQFF
TGCGCCAGCAGCTTTAGGAGCGGGGGGGACAATGAGCAGTTCTTC
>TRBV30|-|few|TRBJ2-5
CALSGFQETQYF
TGTGCCTTAAGCGGTTTCCAAGAGACCCAGTACTTC
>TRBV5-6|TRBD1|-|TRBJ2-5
CASSPWTGILETQYF
TGTGCCAGCAGCCCCTGGACAGGGATATTGGAGACCCAGTACTTC
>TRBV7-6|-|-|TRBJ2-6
CASSLAGGKSSGANVLTF
TGTGCCAGCAGCTTAGCGGGCGGGAAGAGCTCTGGGGCCAACGTCCTGACTTTC
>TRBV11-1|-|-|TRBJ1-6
CASSLRVNGSPLHF
TGTGCCAGCAGCTTGCGGGTCAACGGTTCACCCCTCCACTTT
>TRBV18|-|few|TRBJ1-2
CASSQIQGTNYGYTF
TGTGCCAGCTCACAGATACAGGGAACTAACTATGGCTACACCTTC
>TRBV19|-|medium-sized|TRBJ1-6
CASSTEVKTPLHF
TGTGCCAGTAGTACGGAGGTAAAAACACCCCTCCACTTT
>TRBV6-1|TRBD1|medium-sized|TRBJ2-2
CASPGQTNTGELFF
TGTGCCAGCCCGGGACAGACGAACACCGGGGAGCTGTTTTTT
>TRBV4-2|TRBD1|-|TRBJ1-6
CASSHGQVLSYNSPLHF
TGTGCCAGCAGCCACGGACAGGTTCTGTCCTATAATTCACCCCTCCACTTT
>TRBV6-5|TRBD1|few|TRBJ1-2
CASSRDREVWGYTF
TGTGCCAGCAGTCGCGACAGGGAGGTCTGGGGCTACACCTTC
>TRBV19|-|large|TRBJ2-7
CASSIDGTLYEQYF
TGTGCCAGTAGTATAGATGGCACACTCTACGAGCAGTACTTC